This T cell receptor beta chain originates from a study of blood T cell repertoires in COVID-19. Between the trimmed V and J ends, which lost 5 bases and 4 bases, there was a span of 14 bases. The germline V gene has CDR1 MGHDK and CDR2 SYGVNS. The CDR3 totals 14 residues. How the authors handled the data: The authors estimated nucleated cell counts from reference gene primer amplification. Clones were read by immunoSEQ multiplex PCR, and TCRdb kept only the in-frame ones, dropping some. The V and J calls and clone size were taken over from that table, and D and trimming were inferred from the DNA. The profile shows 200,000 to 250,000 clones, roughly 83% of them singletons.

The sequence derives from a woman of 80 years or more with COVID-19, enrolled during active disease. The chain is built from TRBV25-1 and TRBJ1-2, with D unclear. Sequencing was done on a sample of peripheral blood. The CDR3 loop reads CASSSEGWLYGYTF. The CDR3 DNA reads as TGTGCCAGCAGTTCCGAGGGCTGGCTCTATGGCTACACCTTC.